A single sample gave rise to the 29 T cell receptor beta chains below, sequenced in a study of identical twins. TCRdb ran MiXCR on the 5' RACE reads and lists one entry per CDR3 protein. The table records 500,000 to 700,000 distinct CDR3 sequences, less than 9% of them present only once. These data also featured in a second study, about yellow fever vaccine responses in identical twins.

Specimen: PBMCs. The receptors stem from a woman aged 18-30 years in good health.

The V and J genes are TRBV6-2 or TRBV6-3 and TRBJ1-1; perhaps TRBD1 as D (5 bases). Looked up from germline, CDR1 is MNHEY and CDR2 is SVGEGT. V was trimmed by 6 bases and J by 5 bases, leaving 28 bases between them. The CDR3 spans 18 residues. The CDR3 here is CASRQQLPVEGRGTEAFF. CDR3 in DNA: TGTGCCAGCAGACAACAACTGCCAGTTGAGGGGCGAGGGACTGAAGCTTTCTTT.

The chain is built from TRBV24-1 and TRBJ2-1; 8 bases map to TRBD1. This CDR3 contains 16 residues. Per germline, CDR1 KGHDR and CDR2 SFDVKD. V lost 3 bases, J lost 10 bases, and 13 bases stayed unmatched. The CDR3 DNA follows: TGTGCCACCAGTGATCCCCCCGGGCAGGGGGCTGGGGAGCAGTTCTTC. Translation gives CATSDPPGQGAGEQFF.

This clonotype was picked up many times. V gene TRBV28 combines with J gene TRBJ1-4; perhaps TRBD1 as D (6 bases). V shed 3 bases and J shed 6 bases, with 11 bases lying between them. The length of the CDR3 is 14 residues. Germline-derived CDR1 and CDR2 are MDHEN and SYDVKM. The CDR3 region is CASSFDRTYEKLFF. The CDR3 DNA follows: TGTGCCAGCAGTTTTGACAGGACCTATGAAAAACTGTTTTTT.

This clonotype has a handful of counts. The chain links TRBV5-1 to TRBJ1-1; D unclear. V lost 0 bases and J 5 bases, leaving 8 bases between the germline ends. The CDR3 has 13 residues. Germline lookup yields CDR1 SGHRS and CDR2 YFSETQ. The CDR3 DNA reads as TGCGCCAGCAGCTTGGCCCTCAGGACTGAAGCTTTCTTT. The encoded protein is CASSLALRTEAFF.

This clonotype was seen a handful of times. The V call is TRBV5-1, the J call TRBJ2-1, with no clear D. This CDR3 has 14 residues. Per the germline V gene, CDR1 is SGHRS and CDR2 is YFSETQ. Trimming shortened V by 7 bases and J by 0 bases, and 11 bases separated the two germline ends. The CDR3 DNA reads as TGCGCCAGCTCGACATCCTCCTCCTACAATGAGCAGTTCTTC. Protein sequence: CASSTSSSYNEQFF.

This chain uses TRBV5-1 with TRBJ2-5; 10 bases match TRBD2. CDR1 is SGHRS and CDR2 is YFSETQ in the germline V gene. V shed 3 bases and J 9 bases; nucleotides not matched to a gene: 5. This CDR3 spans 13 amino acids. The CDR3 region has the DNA TGCGCCAGCAGCTGGAGCGGGGGGGTGGCCCAGTACTTC. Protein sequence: CASSWSGGVAQYF.

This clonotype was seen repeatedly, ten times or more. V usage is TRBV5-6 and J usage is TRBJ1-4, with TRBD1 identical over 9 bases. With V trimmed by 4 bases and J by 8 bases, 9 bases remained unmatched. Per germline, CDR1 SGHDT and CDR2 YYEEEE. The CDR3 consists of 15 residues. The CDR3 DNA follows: TGTGCCAGCAGCGCACGGACAGGGGATTGGGAAAAACTGTTTTTT. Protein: CASSARTGDWEKLFF.

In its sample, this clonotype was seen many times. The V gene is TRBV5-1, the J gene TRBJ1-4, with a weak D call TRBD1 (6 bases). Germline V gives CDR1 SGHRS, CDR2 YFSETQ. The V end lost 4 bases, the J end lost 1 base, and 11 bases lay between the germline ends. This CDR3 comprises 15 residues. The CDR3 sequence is CASSPQGITNEKLFF. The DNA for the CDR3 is TGCGCCAGCAGCCCTCAGGGGATAACTAATGAAAAACTGTTTTTT.

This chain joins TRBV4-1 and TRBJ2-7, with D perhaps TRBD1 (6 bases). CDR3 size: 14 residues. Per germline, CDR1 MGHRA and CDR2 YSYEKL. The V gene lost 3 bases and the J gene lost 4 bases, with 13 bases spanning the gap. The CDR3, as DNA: TGCGCCAGCAGCCACGAGACAGGAGAATACGAGCAGTACGTC. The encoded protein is CASSHETGEYEQYV.

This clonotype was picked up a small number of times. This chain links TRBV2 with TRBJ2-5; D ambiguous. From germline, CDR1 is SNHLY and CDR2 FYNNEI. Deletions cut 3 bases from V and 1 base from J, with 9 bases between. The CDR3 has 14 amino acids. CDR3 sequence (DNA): TGTGCCAGCAGTGACGGAAGGTTCCAAGAGACCCAGTACTTC. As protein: CASSDGRFQETQYF. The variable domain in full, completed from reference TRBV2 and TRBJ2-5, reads EPEVTQTPSHQVTQMGQEVILRCVPISNHLYFYWYRQILGQKVEFLVSFYNNEISEKSEIFDDQFSVERPDGSNFTLKIRSTKLEDSAMYFCASSDGRFQETQYFGPGTRLLVL.

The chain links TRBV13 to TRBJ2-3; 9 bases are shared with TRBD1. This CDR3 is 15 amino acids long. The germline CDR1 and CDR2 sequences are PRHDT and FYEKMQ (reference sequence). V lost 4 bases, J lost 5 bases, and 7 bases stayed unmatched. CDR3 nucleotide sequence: TGTGCCAGCAGCTCTCGGGACAGGGAGAGAGATACGCAGTATTTT. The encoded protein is CASSSRDRERDTQYF.

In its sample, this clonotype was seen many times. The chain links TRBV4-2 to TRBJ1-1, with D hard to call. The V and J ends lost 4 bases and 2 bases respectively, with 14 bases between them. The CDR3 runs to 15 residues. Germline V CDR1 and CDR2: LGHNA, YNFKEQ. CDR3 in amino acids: CASSPMAAFNTEAFF. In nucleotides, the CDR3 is TGTGCCAGCAGCCCTATGGCGGCTTTTAACACTGAAGCTTTCTTT.

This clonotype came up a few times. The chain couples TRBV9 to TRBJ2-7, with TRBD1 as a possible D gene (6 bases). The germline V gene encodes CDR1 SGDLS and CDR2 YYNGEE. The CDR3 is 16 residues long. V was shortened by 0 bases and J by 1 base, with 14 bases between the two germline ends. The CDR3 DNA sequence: TGTGCCAGCAGCGTAGACCCAGGGGCCTCGTCCTACGAGCAGTACTTC. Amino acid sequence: CASSVDPGASSYEQYF.

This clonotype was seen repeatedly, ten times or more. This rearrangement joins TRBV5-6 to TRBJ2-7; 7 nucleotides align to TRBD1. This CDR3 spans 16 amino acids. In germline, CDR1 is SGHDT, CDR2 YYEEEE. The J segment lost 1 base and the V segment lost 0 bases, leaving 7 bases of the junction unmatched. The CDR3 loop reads CASSLAPWTGSYEQYV. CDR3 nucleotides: TGTGCCAGCAGCTTGGCCCCATGGACAGGTTCCTACGAGCAGTACGTC.

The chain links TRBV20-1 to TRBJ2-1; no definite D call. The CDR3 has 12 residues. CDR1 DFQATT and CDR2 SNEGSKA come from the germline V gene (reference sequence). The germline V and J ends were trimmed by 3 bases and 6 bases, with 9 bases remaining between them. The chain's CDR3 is CSASFYRNEQFF. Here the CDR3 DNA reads TGCAGTGCTAGTTTTTATCGCAATGAGCAGTTCTTC.

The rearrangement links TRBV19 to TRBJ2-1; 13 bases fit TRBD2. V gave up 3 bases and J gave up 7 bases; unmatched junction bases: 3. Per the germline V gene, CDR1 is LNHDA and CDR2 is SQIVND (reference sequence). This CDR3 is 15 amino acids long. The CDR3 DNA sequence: TGTGCCAGTAGTATCGGACTAGCGGGAGAGAATGAGCAGTTCTTC. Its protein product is CASSIGLAGENEQFF.

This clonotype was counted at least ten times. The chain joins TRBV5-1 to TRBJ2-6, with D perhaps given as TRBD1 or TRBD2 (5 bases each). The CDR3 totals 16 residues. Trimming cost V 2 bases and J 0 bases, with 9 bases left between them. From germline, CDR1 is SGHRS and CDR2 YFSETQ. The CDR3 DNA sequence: TGCGCCAGCAGCTTAGAGGGGAGCTCTGGGGCCAACGTCCTGACTTTC. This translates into CASSLEGSSGANVLTF.

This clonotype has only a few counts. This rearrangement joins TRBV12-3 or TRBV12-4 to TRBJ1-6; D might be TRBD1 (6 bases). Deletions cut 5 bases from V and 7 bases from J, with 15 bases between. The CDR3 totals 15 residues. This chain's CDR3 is CASSPPRGQNSPLHF. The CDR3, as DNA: TGTGCCAGCAGTCCCCCACGGGGGCAGAATTCACCCCTCCACTTT.

The CDR3 coding sequence is TGTGCCAGCAGCCAAGCAAAGCGGCTTAGCTCTGGGGCCAACGTCCTGACTTTC. Its protein product is CASSQAKRLSSGANVLTF. The chain couples TRBV14 to TRBJ2-6; TRBD2 is a possible D gene (5 bases). Trimming shortened V by 1 base and J by 0 bases, and 13 bases separated the two germline ends. Per germline, CDR1 SGHDN and CDR2 FVKESK. The CDR3 has 18 residues. The variable domain in full, with the rest retrieved from reference TRBV14 and TRBJ2-6, is EAGVTQFPSHSVIEKGQTVTLRCDPISGHDNLYWYRRVMGKEIKFLLHFVKESKQDESGMPNNRFLAERTGGTYSTLKVQPAELEDSGVYFCASSQAKRLSSGANVLTFGAGSRLTVL.

CDR3 sequence reads: CASSLRSSWNTEAFF. CDR3 sequence (DNA): TGTGCCAGCAGCTTACGGTCCAGCTGGAACACTGAAGCTTTCTTT. The V gene is TRBV7-9, the J gene TRBJ1-1; no firm D call. The V end was cut by 2 bases, the J end by 1 base, with 11 bases between. Germline V gene data show CDR1 as SEHNR and CDR2 as FQNEAQ (reference sequence). The CDR3 is made up of 15 amino acids.

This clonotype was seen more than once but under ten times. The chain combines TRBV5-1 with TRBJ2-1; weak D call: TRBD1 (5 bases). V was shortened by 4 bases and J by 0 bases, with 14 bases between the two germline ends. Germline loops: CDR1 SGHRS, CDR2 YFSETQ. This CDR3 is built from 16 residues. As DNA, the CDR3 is TGCGCCAGCAGCACCCCAGGACACAGCTCCTACAATGAGCAGTTCTTC. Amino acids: CASSTPGHSSYNEQFF. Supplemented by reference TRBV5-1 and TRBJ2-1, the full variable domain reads KAGVTQTPRYLIKTRGQQVTLSCSPISGHRSVSWYQQTPGQGLQFLFEYFSETQRNKGNFPGRFSGRQFSNSRSEMNVSTLELGDSALYLCASSTPGHSSYNEQFFGPGTRLTVL.

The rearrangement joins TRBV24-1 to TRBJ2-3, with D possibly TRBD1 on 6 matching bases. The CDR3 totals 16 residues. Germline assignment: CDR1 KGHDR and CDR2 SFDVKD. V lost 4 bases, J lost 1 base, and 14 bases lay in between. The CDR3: CATSDINRVGTDTQYF. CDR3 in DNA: TGTGCCACCAGTGACATTAACAGGGTGGGCACAGATACGCAGTATTTT.

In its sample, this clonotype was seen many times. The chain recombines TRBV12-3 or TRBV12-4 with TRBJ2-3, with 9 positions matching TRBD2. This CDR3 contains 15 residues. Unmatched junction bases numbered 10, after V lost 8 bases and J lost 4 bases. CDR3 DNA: TGTGCCAGCGTACCCCGGACTAGCGTCGCAGATACGCAGTATTTT. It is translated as CASVPRTSVADTQYF.

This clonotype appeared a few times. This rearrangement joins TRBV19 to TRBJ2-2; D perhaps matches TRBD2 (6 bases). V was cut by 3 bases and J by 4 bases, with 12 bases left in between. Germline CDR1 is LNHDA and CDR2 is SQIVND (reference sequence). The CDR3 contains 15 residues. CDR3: CASSIDGGATGELFF. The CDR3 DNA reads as TGTGCCAGTAGTATCGACGGGGGAGCCACCGGGGAGCTGTTTTTT.

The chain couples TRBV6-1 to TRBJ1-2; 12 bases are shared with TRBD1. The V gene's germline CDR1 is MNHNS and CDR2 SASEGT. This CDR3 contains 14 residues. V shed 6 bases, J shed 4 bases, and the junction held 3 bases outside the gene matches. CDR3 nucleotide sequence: TGTGCCAGCAGCGGGACAGGGGGCACCTATGGCTACACCTTC. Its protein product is CASSGTGGTYGYTF.

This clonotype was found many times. The CDR3 DNA reads TGCAGTGCTAGAGATTTAAGGGCCAGGGGAAGGGAGACCCAGTACTTC. Encoded protein: CSARDLRARGRETQYF. The rearrangement joins TRBV20-1 to TRBJ2-5; weak D call: TRBD1 (6 bases). The CDR3 spans 16 residues. V gave up 0 bases and J gave up 5 bases, with 19 bases separating them. Germline V gives CDR1 DFQATT, CDR2 SNEGSKA (reference sequence).

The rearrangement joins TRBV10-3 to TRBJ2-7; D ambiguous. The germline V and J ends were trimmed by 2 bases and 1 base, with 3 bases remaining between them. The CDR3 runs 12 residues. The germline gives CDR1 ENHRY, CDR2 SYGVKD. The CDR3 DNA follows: TGTGCCATCAGTGAGAGGTCCTACGAGCAGTACGTC. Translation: CAISERSYEQYV.

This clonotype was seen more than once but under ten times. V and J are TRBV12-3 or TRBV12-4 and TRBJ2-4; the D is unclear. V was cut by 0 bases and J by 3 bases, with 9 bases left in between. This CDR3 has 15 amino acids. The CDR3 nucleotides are TGTGCCAGCAGTTTAGCGAACAGCTTCAAAAACATTCAGTACTTC. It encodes CASSLANSFKNIQYF.

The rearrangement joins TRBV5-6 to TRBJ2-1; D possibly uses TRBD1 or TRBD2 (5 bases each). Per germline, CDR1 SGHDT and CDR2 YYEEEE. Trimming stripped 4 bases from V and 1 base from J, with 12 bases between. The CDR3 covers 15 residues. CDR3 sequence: CASSIGDRSYNEQFF. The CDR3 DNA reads TGTGCCAGCAGCATTGGGGACCGGTCCTACAATGAGCAGTTCTTC.